The rows below give T cell receptor beta chains drawn from one sample of a study of blood T cell repertoires in COVID-19. Assay used: immunoSEQ multiplex PCR; TCRdb lists only in-frame clones, some missing. The table lists some 200,000 clones, 70% to 90% of them singletons. Sequencing input: peripheral blood. These receptors were taken from a woman in her 70s with COVID-19, enrolled during active disease. Both conserved end residues are part of each CDR3. The order of the fields is CDR3 protein, CDR3 DNA, clone size, D gene, V gene, J gene. A D gene is named only where the DNA matches it firmly. Part of the rows lack a size; the others show once, few, many or a class for expanded clones.

CASSPGQGGGYTF	TGTGCCAGCAGCCCCGGACAGGGCGGTGGCTACACCTTC	-	TRBD1	TRBV4-2	TRBJ1-2
CASSYSTSTAQETQYF	TGTGCCAGCAGTTACTCGACGTCTACAGCCCAGGAGACCCAGTACTTC	-	-	TRBV6-2/TRBV6-3	TRBJ2-5
CASSPRQDRTNSPLHF	TGCGCCAGCAGCCCAAGACAGGATAGGACGAATTCACCCCTCCACTTT	-	-	TRBV5-1	TRBJ1-6
CASSKRLAGGRRNEQFF	TGTGCCAGTAGTAAGAGACTAGCGGGGGGGCGTCGAAATGAGCAGTTCTTC	-	TRBD2	TRBV19	TRBJ2-1
CASRNRGPGAEQYF	TGTGCCAGCAGAAACAGGGGCCCGGGGGCCGAGCAGTACTTC	-	-	TRBV3-1/TRBV3-2	TRBJ2-7
CASRRGVGARTDTQYF	TGTGCCAGCAGACGGGGAGTGGGGGCGCGCACAGATACGCAGTATTTT	-	-	TRBV7-2	TRBJ2-3
CASSFAPGGRPQHF	TGCGCCAGCAGCTTTGCGCCAGGGGGCCGGCCCCAGCATTTT	-	TRBD1	TRBV5-1	TRBJ1-5
CASSLVSLDSPLYEQYF	TGCGCCAGCAGCTTGGTTAGTCTGGATAGCCCTCTTTACGAGCAGTACTTC	-	-	TRBV5-1	TRBJ2-7
CASSLAGVTDTQYF	TGTGCCAGCAGTTTAGCGGGAGTTACAGATACGCAGTATTTT	once	TRBD2	TRBV27	TRBJ2-3
CASSRVGPSPVSSGNTIYF	TGTGCCAGCAGTCGTGTTGGTCCAAGTCCCGTTAGCTCTGGAAACACCATATATTTT	-	-	TRBV2	TRBJ1-3
CASSPTSYEQYF	TGTGCCAGCAGCCCGACTAGCTACGAGCAGTACTTC	few	-	TRBV7-2	TRBJ2-7
CASSPDNPGYTF	TGTGCCAGCAGCCCGGACAATCCTGGCTACACCTTC	-	-	TRBV6-2/TRBV6-3	TRBJ1-2
CASSSLTGGYYGYTF	TGTGCCAGCAGCTCCCTGACAGGGGGGTACTATGGCTACACCTTC	-	TRBD1	TRBV7-2	TRBJ1-2
CASSESPRGNTIYF	TGTGCCAGCAGTGAATCGCCCAGGGGAAACACCATATATTTT	-	-	TRBV2	TRBJ1-3
CASSLVQGSSYNEQFF	TGTGCCAGCAGCTTAGTACAGGGGAGCTCCTACAATGAGCAGTTCTTC	-	TRBD1	TRBV11-2	TRBJ2-1
CASSSPGQSRGLFF	TGCGCCAGCAGCTCCCCGGGACAGTCCCGTGGACTGTTTTTT	-	TRBD1	TRBV4-3	TRBJ1-4
CASSLTSGRGEQYF	TGTGCCAGCAGCTTAACTAGCGGGAGAGGCGAGCAGTACTTC	-	TRBD2	TRBV7-8	TRBJ2-7
CASSERWRDTQYF	TGTGCCAGCAGTGAGAGATGGCGGGATACGCAGTATTTT	-	-	TRBV6-1	TRBJ2-3
CASSQTNRGRGSYTDTQYF	TGTGCCAGCAGCCAGACTAACAGGGGGCGCGGGAGCTACACAGATACGCAGTATTTT	-	TRBD1	TRBV7-2	TRBJ2-3
CASSLWAQQETQYF	TGTGCCAGCAGCTTATGGGCCCAGCAAGAGACCCAGTACTTC	-	-	TRBV7-3	TRBJ2-5
CATSDSGTDTQYF	TGTGCCACCAGTGACAGTGGCACAGATACGCAGTATTTT	-	-	TRBV24-1	TRBJ2-3
CATSRDAPTAQHF	TGTGCCACCAGCAGAGATGCCCCTACAGCCCAGCATTTT	-	-	TRBV15	TRBJ1-5
CASSQEQGTYEQYF	TGTGCCAGCAGCCAAGAACAGGGGACCTACGAGCAGTACTTC	-	TRBD1	TRBV4-2	TRBJ2-7
CASSLIGSSYNEQFF	TGTGCCAGCAGTCTCATCGGGAGCTCCTACAATGAGCAGTTCTTC	-	-	TRBV25-1	TRBJ2-1
CASSTTTGERRPQHF	TGTGCCAGCAGTACTACGACGGGGGAACGGCGACCCCAGCATTTT	-	-	TRBV6-5	TRBJ1-5
CASSVVSRGTEAFF	TGTGCCAGCAGCGTAGTGTCACGGGGCACTGAAGCTTTCTTT	-	-	TRBV9	TRBJ1-1
CASSSGPRGTDTQYF	TGTGCTAGCAGCTCCGGACCGAGGGGCACAGATACGCAGTATTTT	-	-	TRBV7-7	TRBJ2-3
CASSPQGDNSPWGYTF	TGTGCCAGTAGTCCTCAGGGGGACAACTCTCCTTGGGGCTACACCTTC	-	TRBD1	TRBV19	TRBJ1-2
CASSQGTHEKLFF	TGCGCCAGCAGCCAAGGAACACACGAAAAACTGTTTTTT	-	-	TRBV4-1	TRBJ1-4
CASSEGTGEYF	TGTGCCAGCAGTGAAGGGACAGGGGAGTACTTC	-	TRBD1	TRBV25-1	TRBJ2-7
CATRSAQSGGNQPQHF	TGTGCCACCAGATCCGCCCAATCGGGGGGCAACCAGCCCCAGCATTTT	-	-	TRBV19	TRBJ1-5
CASSLSSYNSPLHF	TGTGCCAGCAGCCTGAGCTCCTATAATTCACCCCTCCACTTT	few	-	TRBV7-3	TRBJ1-6
CASSVAGGHNEQFF	TGTGCCAGCAGTGTAGCGGGGGGGCACAATGAGCAGTTCTTC	-	TRBD2	TRBV28	TRBJ2-1
CASSYSWTSLTDTQYF	TGTGCCAGCAGTTACTCCTGGACTAGCCTTACAGATACGCAGTATTTT	-	TRBD2	TRBV6-5	TRBJ2-3
CASSDRDYGYTF	TGCGCCAGCAGTGACAGGGACTATGGCTACACCTTC	-	-	TRBV10-2	TRBJ1-2
CASTQLAGTDTQYF	TGTGCCAGCACCCAACTAGCGGGAACAGATACGCAGTATTTT	-	TRBD2	TRBV2	TRBJ2-3
CAIGNGQGLHGYTF	TGTGCCATCGGAAATGGGCAGGGCCTTCATGGCTACACCTTC	-	-	TRBV10-3	TRBJ1-2